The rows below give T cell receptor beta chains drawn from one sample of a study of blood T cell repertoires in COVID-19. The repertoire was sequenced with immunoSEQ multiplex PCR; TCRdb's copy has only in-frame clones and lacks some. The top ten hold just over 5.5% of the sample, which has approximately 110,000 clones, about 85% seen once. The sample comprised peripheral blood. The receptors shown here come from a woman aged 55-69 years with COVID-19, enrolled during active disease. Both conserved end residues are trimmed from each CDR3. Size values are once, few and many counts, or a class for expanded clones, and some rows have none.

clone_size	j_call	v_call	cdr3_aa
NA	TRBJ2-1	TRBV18	ASSPRVAVGGVTSYNEQF
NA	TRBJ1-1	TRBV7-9	ASSFPTDMNTEAF
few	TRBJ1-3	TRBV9	ASSASGTPGNTIY
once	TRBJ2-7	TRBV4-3	ASSQDRQGLYEQY
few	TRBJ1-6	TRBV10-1	ASSAGTGNSPLH
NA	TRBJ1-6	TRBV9	ASSTLPRDSYNSPLH
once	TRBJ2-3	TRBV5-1	ASSLGAGTGVSRADTQY
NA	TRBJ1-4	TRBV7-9	ASSHTGTGTNEKLF
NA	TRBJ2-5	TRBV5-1	ASSRYNGDQETQY
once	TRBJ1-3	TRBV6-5	ASASPAASGNTIY
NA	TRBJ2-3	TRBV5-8	ASSFPTGTSGTDTQY
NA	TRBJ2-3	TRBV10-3	ATQLGFNTDTQY
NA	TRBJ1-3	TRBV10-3	AISQNGNTIY
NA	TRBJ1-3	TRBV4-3	ASSRDRAGNTIY
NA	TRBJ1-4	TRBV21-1	ASSKIRRYEKLF
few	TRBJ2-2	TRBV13	ASSCDTGLANTGELF
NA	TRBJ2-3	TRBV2	ASRSREGQY
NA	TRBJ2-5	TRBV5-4	ASSGTTGGHETQY
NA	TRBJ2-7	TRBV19	ASSIGQGSYEQY
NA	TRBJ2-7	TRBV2	ASSEQAGSYEQY
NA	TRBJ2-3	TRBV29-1	SVADRGSTDTQY
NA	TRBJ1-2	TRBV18	ASSPRGTGGSGGYT
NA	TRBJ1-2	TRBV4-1	ASSVAGTETWGYT
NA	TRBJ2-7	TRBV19	ASKAGRAYEQY
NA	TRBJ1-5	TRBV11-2	ASSFNRDQPQH
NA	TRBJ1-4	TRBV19	ASSMIRGVANEKLF
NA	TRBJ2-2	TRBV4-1	ASSPGASGFRTGELF
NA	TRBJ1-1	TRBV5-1	ASSLGLDRYTEAF
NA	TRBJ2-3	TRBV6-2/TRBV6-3	ASSSPGQGYRTDTQY
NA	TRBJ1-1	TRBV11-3	ASSFGTGVNTEAF